These 30 T cell receptor beta chains share one sample of origin, sequenced in a study of blood T cell repertoires in COVID-19. The method was immunoSEQ multiplex PCR; TCRdb's version includes in-frame clones alone and lacks a portion of them. The sample lists about 98,000 clones, around 90% occurring once. The sample was peripheral blood. The receptors were sampled from a man aged 18 to 29 with acute or convalescent COVID-19.

This clone occurred a few times. Additional DNA sequences in this sample encode the identical CDR3. The chain has TRBV5-1 and TRBJ2-3; 9 bases line up with TRBD1. Germline assignment: CDR1 SGHRS and CDR2 YFSETQ. Trimming cost V 4 bases and J 2 bases; bases outside gene matches: 5. There are 15 residues in the CDR3. In DNA, the CDR3 is TGCGCCAGCAGCGCGGGACAGGGTTACACAGATACGCAGTATTTT. Protein sequence: CASSAGQGYTDTQYF.

This clone is a singleton in its sample. This chain links TRBV13 with TRBJ2-1; D is possibly TRBD1 (6 bases). The V end lost 5 bases, the J end lost 10 bases, and 15 bases lay between the germline ends. Per the germline V gene, CDR1 is PRHDT and CDR2 is FYEKMQ (reference sequence). The CDR3 consists of 13 residues. CDR3 protein: CASSQGPHLEQFF. The CDR3 DNA follows: TGTGCCAGCAGCCAGGGGCCTCACCTGGAGCAGTTCTTC.

The gene calls are TRBV5-1 and TRBJ2-3, with 11 bases fitting TRBD2. The junction had 12 bases not matched to a gene; V was cut back by 4 bases and J by 2 bases. Germline V gene lookup returns CDR1 SGHRS and CDR2 YFSETQ. The CDR3 has 18 residues. The CDR3 region is CASSRGSLAGGPTDTQYF. CDR3 nucleotide sequence: TGCGCCAGCAGCCGGGGCTCCCTAGCGGGGGGCCCCACAGATACGCAGTATTTT. Full variable domain (outside the CDR3, taken from reference TRBV5-1 and TRBJ2-3): KAGVTQTPRYLIKTRGQQVTLSCSPISGHRSVSWYQQTPGQGLQFLFEYFSETQRNKGNFPGRFSGRQFSNSRSEMNVSTLELGDSALYLCASSRGSLAGGPTDTQYFGPGTRLTVL.

The chain carries TRBV7-9 and TRBJ2-7, with a weak D call TRBD2 (5 bases). The CDR3 runs 16 residues. Between the trimmed V and J ends, which lost 3 bases and 1 base, there was a span of 16 bases. Germline assignment: CDR1 SEHNR and CDR2 FQNEAQ (reference sequence). The CDR3 DNA is TGTGCCAGCAGCTTGCTTGAAGGAGGTGGATCCTACGAGCAGTACTTC. Translating it yields CASSLLEGGGSYEQYF.

This chain joins TRBV7-2 and TRBJ2-2; D not certain. In germline, CDR1 is SGHTA, CDR2 FQGNSA. The CDR3 has 15 amino acids. Trimming removed 3 bases from V and 2 bases from J, with 10 bases in between. CDR3: CASSFIGDNTGELFF. The CDR3, as DNA: TGTGCCAGCAGCTTTATAGGAGATAACACCGGGGAGCTGTTTTTT.

The chain has TRBV7-8 and TRBJ2-7, with 9 bases lining up with TRBD2. V was clipped by 5 bases and J by 0 bases; unmatched bases: 8. In germline, CDR1 is SGHVS, CDR2 FQNEAQ. There are 16 residues in the CDR3. CDR3 bases: TGTGCCAGCAGCCTAGAGGGACTAGCCAGCTCCTACGAGCAGTACTTC. Translation gives CASSLEGLASSYEQYF.

This clone appeared a single time. CDR3 in DNA: TGCGCCAGCAGCCCCACATCTCCGGGACTAGCGGGAGGTCCCCAGTACTTC. This encodes CASSPTSPGLAGGPQYF. The rearrangement uses TRBV5-1 and TRBJ2-5; 15 nucleotides line up with TRBD2. V shed 4 bases, J shed 9 bases, and the junction held 13 bases outside the gene matches. Germline V gene lookup returns CDR1 SGHRS and CDR2 YFSETQ. This CDR3 is built from 17 residues.

The chain links TRBV11-2 to TRBJ2-2, with 10 bases matching TRBD2. The CDR3 sequence is 18 residues long. V was clipped by 5 bases and J by 0 bases; unmatched bases: 9. Germline values: CDR1 SGHAT, CDR2 FQNNGV. The CDR3 region has the DNA TGTGCCAGCAGCCCTCAGCTAGCGGGAGCCTCGAACACCGGGGAGCTGTTTTTT. Its protein is CASSPQLAGASNTGELFF.

The gene calls are TRBV12-3 or TRBV12-4 and TRBJ1-2; D is undetermined. V was pared by 7 bases and J by 7 bases, with 16 bases between. The CDR3 has 13 amino acids. The CDR3 DNA sequence: TGTGCCAGCACCGAGCCAGGCGGGGTTGGCTACACCTTC. Its translation: CASTEPGGVGYTF.

The gene calls are TRBV6-5 and TRBJ2-7; 10 bases line up with TRBD2. After removal of 8 bases from V and 1 base from J, the junction contained 2 bases not matched to a gene. CDR1 is MNHEY, CDR2 SVGAGI, per germline. The CDR3 spans 13 residues. The CDR3 nucleotides read TGTGCCAGCGGACTAGCGGAATCCTACGAGCAGTACTTC. The encoded protein is CASGLAESYEQYF.

V and J are TRBV13 and TRBJ2-6; no definite D call. Deletions cut 2 bases from V and 0 bases from J, with 11 bases between. Germline assignment: CDR1 PRHDT and CDR2 FYEKMQ (reference sequence). The CDR3 is made up of 17 amino acids. The CDR3 region is CASSLPSMSSGANVLTF. In nucleotides, the CDR3 is TGTGCCAGCAGCTTACCCTCTATGAGCTCTGGGGCCAACGTCCTGACTTTC. Filled out from reference TRBV13 and TRBJ2-6, the complete variable domain reads AAGVIQSPRHLIKEKRETATLKCYPIPRHDTVYWYQQGPGQDPQFLISFYEKMQSDKGSIPDRFSAQQFSDYHSELNMSSLELGDSALYFCASSLPSMSSGANVLTFGAGSRLTVL.

This rearrangement joins TRBV7-2 to TRBJ2-3; TRBD1 agrees at 8 bases. The CDR3 has 15 residues. V gave up 8 bases and J gave up 2 bases; unmatched junction bases: 9. Germline CDR1 and CDR2: SGHTA and FQGNSA. CDR3 region: CASDYQGAATDTQYF. DNA of the CDR3: TGTGCCAGCGACTACCAGGGGGCGGCCACAGATACGCAGTATTTT.

The chain couples TRBV12-3 or TRBV12-4 to TRBJ2-7; D unclear. The CDR3 is 13 amino acids. Trimming cost V 4 bases and J 2 bases, with 9 bases left between them. CDR3: CASSYQVAYEQYF. The CDR3 nucleotides are TGTGCCAGCAGTTACCAGGTCGCCTACGAGCAGTACTTC.

This clone was counted once. This sequence joins TRBV27 and TRBJ2-7; D is possibly TRBD1 (5 bases). The V and J ends lost 2 bases and 6 bases respectively, with 14 bases between them. Germline assignment: CDR1 MNHEY and CDR2 SMNVEV (reference sequence). This CDR3 region has 14 residues. The chain's CDR3 is CASSLGALRSEQYF. The CDR3 region has the DNA TGTGCCAGCAGTTTAGGGGCGCTTCGGTCCGAGCAGTACTTC.

The rearrangement uses TRBV6-5 and TRBJ2-7, with D possibly being TRBD2 (6 bases). The CDR3 has 12 amino acids. CDR1 and CDR2 from the germline V gene are MNHEY and SVGAGI. Deletions cut 5 bases from V and 6 bases from J, with 11 bases between. CDR3 DNA sequence: TGTGCCAGCAGTCTCCAGGGACTCGAGCAGTACTTC. Amino acids: CASSLQGLEQYF.

CDR3 region: CASSSGTSGTDTQYF. CDR3 sequence (DNA): TGTGCCAGCAGCTCCGGGACTAGCGGCACAGATACGCAGTATTTT. The V and J genes are TRBV11-3 and TRBJ2-3; 10 nucleotides align to TRBD2. The CDR3 extends over 15 amino acids. Germline assignment: CDR1 SGHNT and CDR2 YENEEA. The J segment lost 1 base and the V segment lost 4 bases, leaving 2 bases of the junction unmatched.

V is TRBV4-1 and J is TRBJ1-1; possibly TRBD1 for D (6 bases). Germline values: CDR1 MGHRA, CDR2 YSYEKL. Trimming pared 2 bases from V and 4 bases from J, leaving 14 bases between. CDR3 length equals 15 residues. The CDR3, as DNA: TGCGCCAGCAGCCAACACCGGGACATACCCACTGAAGCTTTCTTT. It codes for CASSQHRDIPTEAFF.

This clone appeared a single time. V is TRBV5-1 and J is TRBJ2-1, with 7 bases aligning to TRBD1. Germline-derived CDR1 and CDR2 are SGHRS and YFSETQ. V shed 4 bases and J 5 bases; nucleotides not matched to a gene: 3. The CDR3 spans 13 residues. The CDR3 DNA is TGCGCCAGCAGCCTCGACAGGGACAATGAGCAGTTCTTC. Its protein product is CASSLDRDNEQFF.

Remarks on this clone: The identical CDR3 is also encoded by other nucleotide sequences in the sample. The V gene is TRBV5-1, the J gene TRBJ2-3; 7 positions match TRBD1. V shed 3 bases, J shed 1 base, and the junction held 2 bases outside the gene matches. Germline V lookup: CDR1 SGHRS, CDR2 YFSETQ. This CDR3 contains 14 residues. The CDR3 DNA reads as TGCGCCAGCAGCTCCGGACAGGGCACAGATACGCAGTATTTT. Translating gives CASSSGQGTDTQYF.

This chain uses TRBV18 with TRBJ1-1; unclear D gene. Trimming left V 3 bases short and J 0 bases short, with 20 bases between. CDR1 is KGHSH, CDR2 LQKENI, per germline. This CDR3 has 18 residues. As DNA, the CDR3 is TGTGCCAGCTCACCCCCCGAAGGTAAGGAGCCTCTGAACACTGAAGCTTTCTTT. Translation gives CASSPPEGKEPLNTEAFF.

The rearrangement links TRBV2 to TRBJ1-5; possible D gene TRBD1, 5 bases. Germline CDR1 reads SNHLY; CDR2 reads FYNNEI. CDR3 length: 16 amino acids. V lost 6 bases to trimming and J lost 7 bases, with 22 bases between them. The CDR3 DNA sequence: TGTGCCAGCAGGGCGATGGAGGGAGGGGCTATCCAGCCCCAGCATTTT. The encoded protein is CASRAMEGGAIQPQHF.

The chain uses TRBV6-5 and TRBJ2-1, with D possibly TRBD2 on 6 matching bases. V lost 0 bases to trimming and J lost 8 bases, with 11 bases between them. The CDR3 is 14 amino acids. The germline gives CDR1 MNHEY, CDR2 SVGAGI. The CDR3 DNA sequence: TGTGCCAGCAGTTACTCCTCAGCGGGCTATGAGCAGTTCTTC. Its translation is CASSYSSAGYEQFF.

This chain joins TRBV11-2 and TRBJ2-7, with D tentatively TRBD1 (5 bases). The CDR3 loop spans 14 amino acids. Germline assignment: CDR1 SGHAT and CDR2 FQNNGV. Trimming stripped 4 bases from V and 2 bases from J, with 12 bases between. The CDR3 loop is CASSWGGGTYEQYF. CDR3 nucleotide sequence: TGTGCCAGCAGCTGGGGCGGCGGCACCTACGAGCAGTACTTC.

The CDR3 sequence: CASSEVGQGGAEAFF. CDR3 nucleotide sequence: TGTGCCAGCAGTGAAGTGGGACAGGGAGGAGCTGAAGCTTTCTTT. The chain combines TRBV2 with TRBJ1-1, with 9 bases that match TRBD1. The V gene end was trimmed by 1 base and the J gene end by 6 bases; junction bases not matched to a gene: 6. The CDR3 is 15 residues long. CDR1 is SNHLY and CDR2 is FYNNEI in the germline V gene.

The CDR3 sequence: CASSELGSRHNSPLHF. The CDR3 coding sequence is TGTGCCAGCAGTGAATTAGGCTCCAGGCATAATTCACCCCTCCACTTT. The J gene is TRBJ1-6, the V gene TRBV6-1; no firm D call. This CDR3 region has 16 residues. V dropped 2 bases and J dropped 5 bases, with 13 bases sitting between them. The germline V gene encodes CDR1 MNHNS and CDR2 SASEGT.

The V gene is TRBV27, the J gene TRBJ2-1; a weak D match, TRBD1 (5 bases). Trimming cost V 1 base and J 4 bases, with 5 bases left between them. The CDR3 covers 13 residues. Germline CDR1 reads MNHEY; CDR2 reads SMNVEV (reference sequence). In DNA form, the CDR3 reads TGTGCCAGCAGTTTATACAGGTACAATGAGCAGTTCTTC. It codes for CASSLYRYNEQFF.

V usage is TRBV25-1 and J usage is TRBJ1-5; D might be TRBD1 (5 bases). With 3 bases removed from V and 3 bases from J, the gap between germline ends came to 9 bases. Germline V gene sequence: CDR1 MGHDK, CDR2 SYGVNS. This CDR3 is 14 amino acids long. The CDR3 here is CASSDDRTNQPQHF. The DNA of the CDR3 is TGTGCCAGCAGTGACGACAGAACCAATCAGCCCCAGCATTTT.

V is TRBV6-5 and J is TRBJ1-5, with unresolved D. Trimming shortened V by 0 bases and J by 4 bases, and 7 bases separated the two germline ends. The CDR3 runs to 14 residues. Looked up from germline, CDR1 is MNHEY and CDR2 is SVGAGI. The CDR3 nucleotides read TGTGCCAGCAGTTACTCGAGCCTAAATCAGCCCCAGCATTTT. It is translated as CASSYSSLNQPQHF.

The chain is built from TRBV12-3 or TRBV12-4 and TRBJ1-2, with 8 bases lining up with TRBD1. The CDR3 consists of 13 residues. Trimming at V came to 7 bases and at J to 3 bases, leaving 4 bases not matched to a gene. CDR3 amino acids: CASNTQGDYGYTF. The CDR3 region has the DNA TGTGCCAGCAATACACAGGGGGACTATGGCTACACCTTC.

This clone has just a few counts. This chain connects TRBV5-1 to TRBJ2-1; D is unclear. Trimming left V 0 bases short and J 0 bases short, with 7 bases between. Germline V CDR1 and CDR2: SGHRS, YFSETQ. The CDR3 contains 15 residues. The CDR3 sequence is CASSLGGLSYNEQFF. DNA for the CDR3: TGCGCCAGCAGCTTGGGCGGTCTCTCCTACAATGAGCAGTTCTTC.